These T cell receptor beta chains were read from a single sample in a study of CD8 T cells in ankylosing spondylitis. A single record per CDR3 protein comes from TCRdb applying MiXCR to the 5' RACE reads. The sample includes over 450,000 distinct CDR3 sequences, about an eighth of them seen just once. The sequenced sample consisted of blood, either unsorted or a sorted T cell fraction (not recorded which). These receptors were taken from a male donor with ankylosing spondylitis. The CDR3 runs from the conserved cysteine through the conserved F or W. D genes are given only for firm matches. Size is stated for part of the rows, as once, few or many counts, or as a class when the clone is expanded.

abundance	j_gene	d_gene	v_gene	CDR3aa	CDR3nt
few	TRBJ1-5	NA	TRBV5-1	CASSPSEGRNQPQHF	TGCGCCAGCAGCCCCTCGGAGGGACGCAATCAGCCCCAGCATTTT
NA	TRBJ2-1	NA	TRBV11-2	CASSFGGESSYNEQFF	TGTGCCAGCAGCTTCGGTGGGGAGAGCTCCTACAATGAGCAGTTCTTC
few	TRBJ2-1	NA	TRBV5-1	CASSNSASSYNEQFF	TGCGCCAGCAGCAATAGTGCCAGCTCCTACAATGAGCAGTTCTTC
NA	TRBJ1-2	TRBD1	TRBV30	CAWSPLQGAAGYTF	TGTGCCTGGAGTCCCCTCCAGGGGGCAGCTGGCTACACCTTC
NA	TRBJ2-1	TRBD2	TRBV20-1	CSARDISSGSPNEQFF	TGCAGTGCTAGAGATATCTCTAGCGGGAGCCCCAATGAGCAGTTCTTC
few	TRBJ2-1	TRBD1	TRBV27	CATRPLGQGYNEQFF	TGTGCCACCCGGCCCTTGGGACAGGGGTACAATGAGCAGTTCTTC
many	TRBJ1-1	NA	TRBV2	CASRGDNKNTEAFF	TGTGCCAGCAGGGGGGACAACAAGAACACTGAAGCTTTCTTT
NA	TRBJ2-7	TRBD2	TRBV29-1	CSVEKRGYEQYF	TGCAGCGTTGAAAAGCGGGGCTACGAGCAGTACTTC
NA	TRBJ2-3	TRBD2	TRBV20-1	CSARDGLAGVPDTQYF	TGCAGTGCTAGAGATGGACTAGCGGGAGTTCCAGATACGCAGTATTTT
many	TRBJ2-5	NA	TRBV5-1	CASSSNGGGLQETQYF	TGCGCCAGCAGCAGCAACGGGGGCGGCCTCCAAGAGACCCAGTACTTC
NA	TRBJ1-1	NA	TRBV15	CATSWGRGTEAFF	TGTGCCACCAGTTGGGGGAGAGGGACTGAAGCTTTCTTT
many	TRBJ2-3	TRBD1	TRBV29-1	CSVDRMGQGTDTQYF	TGCAGCGTTGACAGAATGGGACAGGGAACAGATACGCAGTATTTT
few	TRBJ2-4	TRBD2	TRBV4-1	CASSQDLRERNIQYF	TGCGCCAGCAGCCAAGATTTGCGGGAGAGGAACATTCAGTACTTC
few	TRBJ2-2	NA	TRBV24-1	CATSDLQHETTGELFF	TGTGCCACCAGTGATTTGCAACACGAGACCACCGGGGAGCTGTTTTTT
many	TRBJ2-7	NA	TRBV5-1	CASSLKTLQGGEQYF	TGCGCCAGCAGCTTGAAAACCCTACAGGGTGGCGAGCAGTACTTC
few	TRBJ2-7	NA	TRBV2	CASGAAAYEQYF	TGTGCCAGCGGGGCAGCCGCCTACGAGCAGTACTTC
many	TRBJ2-1	NA	TRBV7-9	CASSLGGLYNEQFF	TGCGCCAGCAGCTTGGGGGGCCTCTACAATGAGCAGTTCTTC
few	TRBJ2-1	TRBD1	TRBV20-1	CSARDPGQGQGEQFF	TGCAGTGCTAGAGACCCCGGACAGGGCCAGGGTGAGCAGTTCTTC
NA	TRBJ1-1	NA	TRBV7-9	CASSLAGTPMNTEAFF	TGTGCCAGCAGCTTAGCCGGGACACCCATGAACACTGAAGCTTTCTTT
NA	TRBJ1-5	TRBD1	TRBV4-1	CASSHRTGGLSGNQPQHF	TGCGCCAGCAGCCATCGGACAGGGGGCTTATCGGGCAATCAGCCCCAGCATTTT
NA	TRBJ1-5	TRBD1	TRBV3-1	CASSHSDRDLQPQHF	TGTGCCAGCAGCCACTCAGACAGGGATCTTCAGCCCCAGCATTTT
few	TRBJ1-5	NA	TRBV3-1	CASSPAGREPQHF	TGTGCCAGCAGCCCGGCAGGGAGAGAGCCCCAGCATTTT
many	TRBJ1-2	NA	TRBV4-1	CASSQVAGRGHPRGYTF	TGCGCCAGCAGCCAAGTGGCCGGACGGGGCCACCCGAGGGGCTACACCTTC
few	TRBJ2-1	TRBD2	TRBV20-1	CSASPPGLAYNEQFF	TGCAGTGCTAGCCCCCCGGGACTAGCGTACAATGAGCAGTTCTTC
NA	TRBJ1-4	NA	TRBV12-3/TRBV12-4	CASSLGRSATNEKLFF	TGTGCCAGCAGTTTGGGCAGATCTGCAACTAATGAAAAACTGTTTTTT
few	TRBJ1-1	NA	TRBV11-2	CASSSLRALNTEAFF	TGTGCCAGCAGCTCCCTCAGGGCTTTGAACACTGAAGCTTTCTTT
few	TRBJ2-1	NA	TRBV5-6	CASSVYSGGSSYNEQFF	TGTGCCAGCAGCGTCTATTCCGGTGGGAGCTCCTACAATGAGCAGTTCTTC
few	TRBJ1-6	TRBD1	TRBV12-3/TRBV12-4	CASTVGWGTGGSPLHF	TGTGCCAGCACAGTTGGCTGGGGGACAGGGGGTTCACCCCTCCACTTT
NA	TRBJ1-1	NA	TRBV5-1	CASSPRGRSNFMNTEAFF	TGCGCCAGCAGCCCTCGGGGCAGATCAAATTTCATGAACACTGAAGCTTTCTTT
NA	TRBJ2-7	TRBD2	TRBV6-1	CASRMTSGGYEQYF	TGTGCCAGCAGAATGACTAGCGGGGGCTACGAGCAGTACTTC
NA	TRBJ2-5	TRBD2	TRBV11-2	CASSWGLGSETQYF	TGTGCCAGCAGCTGGGGACTAGGCTCGGAGACCCAGTACTTC
few	TRBJ2-6	TRBD1	TRBV20-1	CSARVRLGQENSGANVLTF	TGCAGTGCTAGAGTTCGTTTAGGACAGGAGAACTCTGGGGCCAACGTCCTGACTTTC
NA	TRBJ1-2	TRBD1	TRBV10-2	CASSGQGDGYTF	TGCGCCAGCAGTGGACAGGGGGATGGCTACACCTTC
many	TRBJ1-6	NA	TRBV11-2	CASSLKAGNNSPLHF	TGTGCCAGCAGCTTAAAGGCAGGCAATAATTCACCCCTCCACTTT
NA	TRBJ2-2	NA	TRBV9	CASSVADREGNTGELFF	TGTGCCAGCAGCGTAGCCGACCGAGAGGGGAACACCGGGGAGCTGTTTTTT
NA	TRBJ2-7	NA	TRBV5-1	CASSLASREESYEQYF	TGCGCCAGCAGCTTGGCCTCAAGGGAGGAGTCCTACGAGCAGTACTTC
NA	TRBJ2-7	NA	TRBV7-2	CASSLGWYGNEQYF	TGTGCCAGCAGCTTAGGATGGTACGGCAACGAGCAGTACTTC
many	TRBJ2-3	NA	TRBV12-3/TRBV12-4	CASTPKGATDTQYF	TGTGCCAGCACCCCGAAAGGGGCCACAGATACGCAGTATTTT
few	TRBJ2-1	TRBD2	TRBV15	CATSRDPSSGLVNNEQFF	TGTGCCACCAGCAGAGATCCTAGCTCCGGACTAGTTAACAATGAGCAGTTCTTC
NA	TRBJ1-3	NA	TRBV2	CASRLLEAGNTIYF	TGTGCCAGCAGGCTCCTTGAAGCTGGAAACACCATATATTTT
few	TRBJ2-3	NA	TRBV5-1	CASSLGTHEDTQYF	TGCGCCAGCAGCTTGGGGACACATGAGGATACGCAGTATTTT
NA	TRBJ1-2	TRBD1	TRBV20-1	CSALTGPYGYTF	TGCAGTGCTTTGACAGGGCCCTATGGCTACACCTTC
NA	TRBJ2-3	TRBD2	TRBV10-3	CAISELAGTDTQYF	TGTGCCATCAGTGAGCTAGCGGGCACAGATACGCAGTATTTT
few	TRBJ2-1	TRBD2	TRBV12-3/TRBV12-4	CASSLALRAGGYNEQFF	TGTGCCAGCAGTTTAGCGCTAAGAGCGGGAGGGTACAATGAGCAGTTCTTC
NA	TRBJ1-2	TRBD1	TRBV12-3/TRBV12-4	CASSLSNRDRNYGYTF	TGTGCCAGCAGTTTATCAAACCGGGACAGGAACTATGGCTACACCTTC
few	TRBJ2-1	TRBD2	TRBV10-3	CAISPGLAATGQFF	TGTGCCATCAGCCCGGGACTAGCTGCCACAGGACAGTTCTTC
many	TRBJ1-1	NA	TRBV19	CASSMAVLNTEAFF	TGTGCCAGTAGTATGGCAGTCTTGAACACTGAAGCTTTCTTT
few	TRBJ1-2	TRBD1	TRBV24-1	CATSDTGGRGYGYTF	TGTGCCACCAGTGATACAGGGGGCCGGGGCTATGGCTACACCTTC
few	TRBJ2-1	TRBD2	TRBV28	CASRTIIKGLAGYNEQFF	TGTGCCAGCAGAACGATCATCAAAGGACTAGCGGGGTACAATGAGCAGTTCTTC
NA	TRBJ1-2	NA	TRBV11-2	CASSPPTSNYGYTF	TGTGCCAGCAGCCCCCCTACATCCAACTATGGCTACACCTTC
NA	TRBJ1-6	TRBD1	TRBV7-8	CASSPGTDNSPLHF	TGTGCCAGCAGCCCTGGGACAGATAATTCACCCCTCCACTTT
few	TRBJ2-3	NA	TRBV7-6	CASSPVDTDTQYF	TGTGCCAGCAGCCCCGTTGATACAGATACGCAGTATTTT